This passage covers 25 T cell receptor beta chains from one sample sequenced in a study of blood T cell repertoires in COVID-19. Assay: immunoSEQ multiplex PCR; the TCRdb copy retains only in-frame clones and omits some. The repertoire has 130,000 or so clones, 88% of them found once; the top ten carry 1.5%. The sample comprised peripheral blood. The receptors were gathered from a woman aged 55-70 years with acute or convalescent COVID-19.

This clone was seen a handful of times. The chain employs TRBV5-1 and TRBJ2-7; a weak D match, TRBD2 (6 bases). The CDR3 loop spans 15 amino acids. The V end lost 9 bases, the J end lost 0 bases, and 19 bases lay between the germline ends. In germline, CDR1 is SGHRS, CDR2 YFSETQ. CDR3 sequence: CATKPGTDYSYEQYF. In DNA form, the CDR3 reads TGCGCCACCAAGCCTGGTACGGACTACTCCTACGAGCAGTACTTC.

The rearrangement links TRBV6-1 to TRBJ2-7, with 7 positions matching TRBD1. CDR3 length: 18 amino acids. Germline V gene sequence: CDR1 MNHNS, CDR2 SASEGT. V lost 1 base and J lost 3; bases outside the gene matches: 15. The CDR3 sequence: CASSEEGAWVSGNYEQYF. The CDR3 DNA sequence: TGTGCCAGCAGTGAAGAGGGGGCTTGGGTGTCGGGAAACTACGAGCAGTACTTC.

The chain uses TRBV7-6 and TRBJ2-7, with no clear D. The CDR3 spans 15 residues. CDR1 and CDR2 (germline): SGHVS, FNYEAQ. The V and J ends lost 2 bases and 3 bases respectively, with 14 bases between them. The CDR3 DNA reads TGTGCCAGCAGCTTATTGCTGGGCATCGGCTACGAGCAGTACTTC. Its translation: CASSLLLGIGYEQYF.

The gene calls are TRBV7-3 and TRBJ1-2; D is possibly TRBD1 (6 bases). Germline assignment: CDR1 SGHTA and CDR2 FQGTGA. The V end lost 5 bases, the J end lost 8 bases, and 27 bases lay between the germline ends. CDR3 length equals 17 residues. In DNA form, the CDR3 reads TGTGCCAGCAGCCTAATGCCAGACAGGCCCCTAGTTGGGGGCTACACCTTC. Translation: CASSLMPDRPLVGGYTF.

This chain joins TRBV7-2 and TRBJ1-2; maybe TRBD1 (5 bases). V lost 1 base to trimming and J lost 4 bases, with 10 bases between them. In germline, CDR1 is SGHTA, CDR2 FQGNSA. The CDR3 contains 14 residues. Written as DNA, the CDR3 is TGTGCCAGCAGCTTAGAACAGGCCGGCTATGGCTACACCTTC. It encodes CASSLEQAGYGYTF.

The V call is TRBV30, the J call TRBJ2-7, with D possibly being TRBD1 (6 bases). V dropped 0 bases and J dropped 1 base, with 10 bases sitting between them. The CDR3 sequence is 14 residues long. CDR1 and CDR2 (germline): GTSNPN, SVGIG (reference sequence). DNA for the CDR3: TGTGCCTGGAGTGTCGTAGGGGGTTCCTACGAGCAGTACTTC. Its translation is CAWSVVGGSYEQYF.

V gene TRBV25-1 combines with J gene TRBJ1-5; no reliable D call. CDR1 and CDR2 (germline): MGHDK, SYGVNS. Trimming left V 2 bases short and J 3 bases short, with 2 bases between. This CDR3 spans 12 amino acids. CDR3 coding DNA: TGTGCCAGCAGTGAACTCAATCAGCCCCAGCATTTT. Protein: CASSELNQPQHF.

This chain joins TRBV6-5 and TRBJ2-1, with a weak D call TRBD1 (6 bases). Germline loops: CDR1 MNHEY, CDR2 SVGAGI. V lost 2 bases, J lost 7 bases, and 15 bases lay in between. This CDR3 is 15 amino acids long. CDR3 in DNA: TGTGCCAGCAGTTACCTAGGACAGTTGGGGAATGAGCAGTTCTTC. Translating it yields CASSYLGQLGNEQFF.

V is TRBV3-1 (or the pseudogene TRBV3-2) and J is TRBJ2-2; D unresolved. Trimming left V 0 bases short and J 8 bases short, with 10 bases between. Germline-derived CDR1 and CDR2 are LGHDT and YNNKEL (reference sequence). The CDR3 is 14 residues long. This CDR3 is CASSQDPGPGELFF. The DNA for the CDR3 is TGTGCCAGCAGCCAAGATCCAGGTCCGGGGGAGCTGTTTTTT.

V and J are TRBV18 and TRBJ2-5, with 8 bases identical to TRBD1. V lost 4 bases and J lost 7; bases outside the gene matches: 2. The CDR3 is made up of 12 amino acids. Looked up from germline, CDR1 is KGHSH and CDR2 is LQKENI. The chain's CDR3 is CASSRTGPTQYF. In DNA, the CDR3 is TGTGCCAGCTCACGGACAGGGCCGACCCAGTACTTC.

The chain couples TRBV7-9 to TRBJ1-4, with D uncertain. The CDR3 has 13 residues. V lost 4 bases, J lost 8 bases, and 11 bases lay in between. Germline CDR1 is SEHNR and CDR2 is FQNEAQ (reference sequence). The CDR3 DNA sequence: TGTGCCAGCAGCTCGATCGGAGGGGAAAAACTGTTTTTT. Its protein product is CASSSIGGEKLFF. Combining the CDR3 with reference TRBV7-9 and TRBJ1-4 gives the whole variable domain DTGVSQNPRHKITKRGQNVTFRCDPISEHNRLYWYRQTLGQGPEFLTYFQNEAQLEKSRLLSDRFSAERPKGSFSTLEIQRTEQGDSAMYLCASSSIGGEKLFFGSGTQLSVL.

The chain has TRBV5-6 and TRBJ1-6; no clear D. V gave up 1 base and J gave up 5 bases, with 7 bases separating them. The CDR3 is made up of 14 amino acids. In germline, CDR1 is SGHDT, CDR2 YYEEEE. CDR3 coding DNA: TGTGCCAGCAGCTTGTACAGAAATAATTCACCCCTCCACTTT. This encodes CASSLYRNNSPLHF.

This chain uses TRBV15 with TRBJ1-4, with 8 bases aligning to TRBD1. Germline loops: CDR1 LNHNV, CDR2 YYDKDF (reference sequence). This CDR3 is 17 amino acids long. The V gene end was trimmed by 1 base and the J gene end by 6 bases; junction bases not matched to a gene: 10. In DNA, the CDR3 is TGTGCCACCAGCAGAGGAATTCCTGGACAGGGAGATGAAAAACTGTTTTTT. Its translation: CATSRGIPGQGDEKLFF.

This clone has ten or more counts. The rearrangement uses TRBV7-2 and TRBJ1-5, with 8 bases matching TRBD1. V was clipped by 6 bases and J by 0 bases; unmatched bases: 13. CDR1 and CDR2 (germline): SGHTA, FQGNSA. The CDR3 loop spans 18 amino acids. CDR3 sequence (DNA): TGTGCCAGCAGTCTGGGAGCAGGGGGCTTTTATAGCAATCAGCCCCAGCATTTT. Encoded protein: CASSLGAGGFYSNQPQHF.

This clone has only a few counts. The chain recombines TRBV7-2 with TRBJ2-2; 8 bases line up with TRBD1. Trimming cost V 8 bases and J 3 bases; bases outside gene matches: 8. From germline, CDR1 is SGHTA and CDR2 FQGNSA. This CDR3 contains 15 residues. CDR3 amino acids: CASGFMDRDTGELFF. In nucleotides, the CDR3 is TGTGCCAGCGGGTTCATGGACAGGGACACCGGGGAGCTGTTTTTT. Filled out from reference TRBV7-2 and TRBJ2-2, the complete variable domain reads GAGVSQSPSNKVTEKGKDVELRCDPISGHTALYWYRQSLGQGLEFLIYFQGNSAPDKSGLPSDRFSAERTGGSVSTLTIQRTQQEDSAVYLCASGFMDRDTGELFFGEGSRLTVL.

This chain links TRBV20-1 with TRBJ2-5; 9 bases agree with TRBD1. V was pared by 3 bases and J by 0 bases, with 8 bases of the junction left unmatched. The CDR3 totals 16 residues. Germline CDR1 is DFQATT and CDR2 is SNEGSKA (reference sequence). The CDR3 nucleotides are TGCAGTGCTAGTACACAGACAGGGGGTTACCAAGAGACCCAGTACTTC. It translates to CSASTQTGGYQETQYF.

The chain joins TRBV5-1 to TRBJ1-3; possibly TRBD1 for D (5 bases). Germline V gene lookup returns CDR1 SGHRS and CDR2 YFSETQ. V dropped 1 base and J dropped 2 bases, with 16 bases sitting between them. CDR3 size: 17 residues. Here the CDR3 reads CASSLTPQGTTGNTIYF. CDR3 coding DNA: TGCGCCAGCAGCTTGACCCCCCAGGGAACTACTGGAAACACCATATATTTT.

The chain combines TRBV5-5 with TRBJ1-4, with D hard to call. The length of the CDR3 is 15 residues. Looked up from germline, CDR1 is SGHKS and CDR2 is YYEKEE (reference sequence). V was cut by 0 bases and J by 8 bases, with 14 bases left in between. For the CDR3, the DNA is TGTGCCAGCAGCTTGGTTGCAGGATGGGTAGAAAAACTGTTTTTT. Translating gives CASSLVAGWVEKLFF.

This chain uses TRBV18 with TRBJ1-6, with TRBD1 matching 8 bases. CDR3 length equals 18 residues. The germline V gene encodes CDR1 KGHSH and CDR2 LQKENI. The junction had 19 bases not matched to a gene; V was cut back by 6 bases and J by 9 bases. The CDR3 DNA reads as TGTGCCAGCTCTCTCGACTCAGCCACAGGGGGTTTGGCTTCACCCCTCCACTTT. Translated, it gives CASSLDSATGGLASPLHF.

This clone occurred once. The gene calls are TRBV24-1 and TRBJ1-3, with D possibly TRBD1 on 6 matching bases. CDR3 length: 17 amino acids. V lost 5 bases to trimming and J lost 2 bases, with 18 bases between them. CDR1 KGHDR and CDR2 SFDVKD come from the germline V gene. CDR3 nucleotide sequence: TGTGCCACCAGTGGACTCGTAGGGGGGGCGACTGGAAACACCATATATTTT. This codes for CATSGLVGGATGNTIYF.

V is TRBV6-6 and J is TRBJ1-1, with no clear D. V was shortened by 10 bases and J by 4 bases, with 13 bases between the two germline ends. From germline, CDR1 is MNHNY and CDR2 SVGAGI (reference sequence). This CDR3 is built from 12 residues. The CDR3 nucleotides are TGTGCCACCGCTGAGATAAGCACTGAAGCTTTCTTT. This translates into CATAEISTEAFF.

There are a few counts of this clone. The chain combines TRBV6-2 or TRBV6-3 with TRBJ1-2; unclear D gene. Germline V gene data show CDR1 as MNHEY and CDR2 as SVGEGT. V lost 4 bases to trimming and J lost 8 bases, with 17 bases between them. The CDR3 extends over 14 amino acids. CDR3 sequence reads: CASSSVPQVIGYTF. The CDR3 nucleotides are TGTGCCAGCAGTTCGGTCCCCCAGGTTATCGGCTACACCTTC.

The V and J genes are TRBV15 and TRBJ1-2; D is ambiguous. This CDR3 has 13 residues. Trimming removed 0 bases at V and 3 bases at J, with 5 bases between. Germline V gene lookup returns CDR1 LNHNV and CDR2 YYDKDF (reference sequence). Written as DNA, the CDR3 is TGTGCCACCAGCAGAGATTCAGACTATGGCTACACCTTC. It specifies CATSRDSDYGYTF.

The V gene is TRBV19, the J gene TRBJ1-1; 9 bases map to TRBD1. V trimming: 1 base; J trimming: 0 bases; junction bases outside the gene matches: 3. The CDR3 is made up of 16 amino acids. Germline V lookup: CDR1 LNHDA, CDR2 SQIVND (reference sequence). The CDR3 protein is CASSIGTGVMNTEAFF. The CDR3 nucleotides read TGTGCCAGTAGTATAGGGACAGGGGTGATGAACACTGAAGCTTTCTTT.

V is TRBV11-2 and J is TRBJ2-1; D not resolved. The germline V and J ends were trimmed by 5 bases and 0 bases, with 14 bases remaining between them. This CDR3 spans 16 amino acids. Per germline, CDR1 SGHAT and CDR2 FQNNGV. The CDR3 nucleotides read TGTGCCAGCAGCCAAGGTGGAGTTACCTCCTACAATGAGCAGTTCTTC. Translation: CASSQGGVTSYNEQFF.